The clone carrying this T cell receptor (beta chain) was observed once. The record originates from a study of shared clonotypes between healthy human individuals. CDR1 and CDR2 from the germline V gene are KGHSH and LQKENI. V dropped 6 bases and J dropped 5; count of bases not matched to a gene: 9. The CDR3 covers 14 residues. Using immunoSEQ multiplex PCR, the repertoire was profiled, and TCRdb retains in-frame clones only, with some absent. The table lists approximately 1.5 million clones, 98% of them singletons. The sequence derives from a man aged 30-40 years in good health. The sequencing input was naive CD4+ T cells sorted from blood. Subset meaning: CD45RA+ positively selected. The genes are TRBV18 and TRBJ1-2; TRBD1 matches 7 bases. The CDR3 protein is CASSGEGARYGYTF. The CDR3 DNA reads as TGTGCCAGCTCTGGAGAGGGGGCGCGATATGGCTACACCTTC.